This T cell receptor (beta chain) was identified during a study of spatial heterogeneity in lung cancer (dated by TCRdb to between 2019 and 2020). A note on the overall study: Beta-chain transcripts were consistently detected in greater numbers than alpha-chain transcripts, which likely reflected higher beta-chain transcript abundance. In the raw uncorrected reads, each unique combination of TCR and UMI appeared more than ten times on average. TCR alpha and beta repertoires were quantitatively compared across multiple tumor regions, matched nontumor lung and blood in non-small cell lung cancer. Nonsynonymous mutation counts, determined by whole-exome sequencing of tumor tissue, were related to features of the TCR repertoire. Both alpha and beta chains were TCR-sequenced in samples taken at surgery, namely 220 tumor regions, 62 to 70 matched nontumor lung samples and about 52 PBMC samples.

The protocol used for the library was 5' RACE. The sequencer was a NextSeq 500. To allow correction of PCR and sequencing errors, the TCR library protocol tagged every TCR cDNA molecule with a unique molecular identifier. From the authors' description of their analysis: TCR identification, UMI-based error correction and CDR3 extraction were all carried out with Decombinator tools. Expanded TCRs were defined as those above a frequency of 2 per 1,000, corresponding to the top 1% of the tumor frequency distribution. Renyi diversity was computed with the R vegan package after each repertoire had been subsampled 100 times to 5,000 TCRs. To build CDR3 similarity networks, amino acid triplet string-kernel similarity was used, and CDR3s were connected when their pairwise similarity was above 0.82. TCRdb cleaned the public reads at Q25 with fastp, built clones with MiXCR and kept in-frame beta chains. CDR3 protein sequences are deduplicated, and each keeps its most common genes and DNA. TCRdb, not the authors, supplied the V and J calls. The sample table records 75,000 or so distinct CDR3 sequences; 7.5% to 9.5% of these occur just once. Roughly 7% of the sample comes from the top ten.

Results and caveats for the whole study, not just this receptor: Ubiquitous expanded tumor TCRs showed up in blood more often at tumor resection than at routine follow-up. Confirming at a functional level the hypothesis that regional TCRs recognize regional mutations was considered to require additional single-cell paired TCR alpha and beta sequencing.

The meaning of the sample's time point label: sample taken at primary tumor resection. Samples were obtained from roughly 72 patients with early-stage, untreated non-small cell lung cancer from the lung TRACERx cohort. For TCR sequencing, whole RNA was extracted from tumor and nontumor lung tissue, or from cryopreserved PBMC samples, and no cell sorting was done. Only patients for whom sufficient RNA was available from at least two tumor regions were selected for TCR sequencing. Its CDR3 holds 12 amino acids, cysteine through phenylalanine. Only the CDR3 part of the read is kept: 36 bases, read in frame from the first base. V and J lose 8 bases and 4 bases, and a span of 14 bases separates them. The germline V gene gives CDR1 as SQVTM and CDR2 as ANQGSEA. As concerns this clonotype: The target of this receptor is not known. Per-nucleotide qualities are absent, and no much larger clonotype sits a single base away.

The sequence joins TRBV29-1 to TRBJ1-1, and TRBD1 may be the D gene, going by 6 matching bases. This TCR came from a male donor with early-stage non-small cell lung cancer. Sample: PBMCs, taken at surgery. The CDR3 here reads CSYSSGATEAFF. The nucleotide sequence reads TGCAGCTATTCATCGGGGGCCACTGAAGCTTTCTTT.